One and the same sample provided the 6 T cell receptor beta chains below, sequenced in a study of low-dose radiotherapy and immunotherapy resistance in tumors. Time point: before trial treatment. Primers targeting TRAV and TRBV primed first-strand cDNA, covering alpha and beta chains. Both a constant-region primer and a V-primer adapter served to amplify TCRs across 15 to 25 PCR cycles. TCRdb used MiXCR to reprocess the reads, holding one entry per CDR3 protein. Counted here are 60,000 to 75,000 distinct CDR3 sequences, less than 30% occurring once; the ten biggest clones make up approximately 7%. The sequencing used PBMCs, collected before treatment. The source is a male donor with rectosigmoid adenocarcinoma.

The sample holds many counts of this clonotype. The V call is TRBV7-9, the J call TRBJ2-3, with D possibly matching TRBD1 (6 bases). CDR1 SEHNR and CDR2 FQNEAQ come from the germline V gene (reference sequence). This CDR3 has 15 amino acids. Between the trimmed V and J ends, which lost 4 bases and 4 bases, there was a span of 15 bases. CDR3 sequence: CASSSGHTGPDTQYF. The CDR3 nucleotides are TGTGCCAGCAGCTCGGGACACACCGGCCCAGATACGCAGTATTTT. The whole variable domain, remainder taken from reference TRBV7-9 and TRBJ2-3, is DTGVSQNPRHKITKRGQNVTFRCDPISEHNRLYWYRQTLGQGPEFLTYFQNEAQLEKSRLLSDRFSAERPKGSFSTLEIQRTEQGDSAMYLCASSSGHTGPDTQYFGPGTRLTVL.

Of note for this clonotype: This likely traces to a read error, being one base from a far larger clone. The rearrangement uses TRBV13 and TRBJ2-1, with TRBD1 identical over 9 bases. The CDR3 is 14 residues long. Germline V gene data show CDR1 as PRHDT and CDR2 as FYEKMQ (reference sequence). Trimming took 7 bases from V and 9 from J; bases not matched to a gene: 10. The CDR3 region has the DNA TGTGCCAGCAATCCCGGGACAGGGAACCGTGAGCAGTTCTTC. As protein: CASNPGTGNREQFF.

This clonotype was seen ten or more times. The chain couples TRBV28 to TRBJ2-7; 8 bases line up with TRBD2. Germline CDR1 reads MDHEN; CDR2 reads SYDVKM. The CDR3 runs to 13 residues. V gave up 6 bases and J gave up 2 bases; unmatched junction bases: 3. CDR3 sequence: CASRTSVTYEQYF. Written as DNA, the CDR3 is TGTGCCAGCAGGACTAGCGTTACCTACGAGCAGTACTTC.

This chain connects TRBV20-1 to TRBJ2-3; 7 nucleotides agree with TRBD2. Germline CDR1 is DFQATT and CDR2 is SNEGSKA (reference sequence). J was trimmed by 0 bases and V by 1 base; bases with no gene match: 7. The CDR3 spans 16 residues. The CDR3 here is CSARVETSLSTDTQYF. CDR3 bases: TGCAGTGCTAGAGTCGAGACTAGCCTAAGCACAGATACGCAGTATTTT.

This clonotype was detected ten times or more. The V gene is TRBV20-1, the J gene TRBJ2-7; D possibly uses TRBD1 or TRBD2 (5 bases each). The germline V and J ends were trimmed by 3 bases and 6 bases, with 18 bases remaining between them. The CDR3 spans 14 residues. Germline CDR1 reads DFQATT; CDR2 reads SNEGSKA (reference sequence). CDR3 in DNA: TGCAGTGCTAGGAGAGCTGGGGGAGTCGGCGAGCAGTACTTC. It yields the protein CSARRAGGVGEQYF.

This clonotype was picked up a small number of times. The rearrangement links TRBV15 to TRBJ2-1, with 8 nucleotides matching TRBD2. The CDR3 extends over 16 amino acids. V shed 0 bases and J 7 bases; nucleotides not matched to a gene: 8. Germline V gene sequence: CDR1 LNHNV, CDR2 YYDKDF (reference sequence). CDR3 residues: CATSREGRGVGNEQFF. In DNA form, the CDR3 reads TGTGCCACCAGCAGAGAAGGGCGGGGGGTGGGGAATGAGCAGTTCTTC. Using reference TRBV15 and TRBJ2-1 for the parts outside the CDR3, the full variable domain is DAMVIQNPRYQVTQFGKPVTLSCSQTLNHNVMYWYQQKSSQAPKLLFHYYDKDFNNEADTPDNFQSRRPNTSFCFLDIRSPGLGDTAMYLCATSREGRGVGNEQFFGPGTRLTVL.